The 29 T cell receptor beta chains below come from one sample, sequenced in a study of control samples from healthy donors and cancer patients (dated by TCRdb to the early 2020s). The library was obtained by the immunoSEQ multiplex PCR assay. This is the immuneACCESS table as TCRdb keeps it, with only in-frame sequences that have V and J called. A part of the clones is gone; compared with another copy, unresolved V genes explain less than half, and the rest is unexplained. The sample has around 100,000 clones on record, roughly 90% of them singletons. 18% of the sample rests with the top ten. The specimen sequenced was blood. Receptors originate from a woman in her forties or fifties in good health.

V gene TRBV21-1 combines with J gene TRBJ1-5; no DNA check was done on the table's D call, TRBD1. TRBV21-1 is assigned pseudogene status. The CDR3 is made up of 15 amino acids. The chain's CDR3 is CASSKGQGRAQPQHF. The CDR3 region has the DNA TGTGCCAGCAGCAAGGGACAGGGGCGCGCCCAGCCCCAGCATTTT.

Comment on this clone: The same CDR3 can be traced to other DNA sequences in this sample. J is TRBJ2-3 and V is TRBV15; D unclear. The V end lost 1 base, the J end lost 3 bases, and 2 bases lay between the germline ends. Germline CDR1 LNHNV, CDR2 YYDKDF (reference sequence). The CDR3 is 12 amino acids. The CDR3 region is CATSRGTDTQYF. The CDR3 DNA reads as TGTGCCACCAGCAGAGGAACAGATACGCAGTATTTT.

This clone appeared a single time. The rearrangement links TRBV29-1 to TRBJ1-3; no clear D. The V end was cut by 4 bases, the J end by 0 bases, with 7 bases between. Germline CDR1 and CDR2: SQVTM and ANQGSEA. The CDR3 runs to 13 residues. The CDR3 protein is CSVVSGSGNTIYF. Written as DNA, the CDR3 is TGCAGCGTTGTTTCCGGCTCTGGAAACACCATATATTTT.

This chain links TRBV6-6 with TRBJ2-5; D unclear. The CDR3 totals 14 residues. V lost 0 bases and J lost 3, with 8 bases in between. Germline lookup yields CDR1 MNHNY and CDR2 SVGAGI (reference sequence). The DNA for the CDR3 is TGTGCCAGCAGTTACTCGGTCTCCAAAGAGACCCAGTACTTC. It yields the protein CASSYSVSKETQYF.

The rearrangement uses TRBV7-9 and TRBJ1-3; D possibly corresponds to TRBD1 (5 bases). CDR3 size: 11 residues. V shed 5 bases and J shed 13 bases, with 12 bases lying between them. Per germline, CDR1 SEHNR and CDR2 FQNEAQ (reference sequence). CDR3 in amino acids: CASSRDSRIYF. In DNA, the CDR3 is TGTGCCAGCAGCCGGGACTCCAGAATATATTTT.

The chain combines TRBV9 with TRBJ2-3, with 8 bases matching TRBD1. The V gene's germline CDR1 is SGDLS and CDR2 YYNGEE. The ends lost 4 bases at V and 2 bases at J; junction bases unmatched: 9. CDR3 size: 16 residues. CDR3 sequence reads: CASSTRTGTSTDTQYF. The CDR3 DNA reads as TGTGCCAGCAGCACGAGGACAGGGACTTCCACAGATACGCAGTATTTT.

CDR3 nucleotides: TGTGCCAGCAGCTTTGGTCCGCTAGCGGGAGCTGGGGATGAGCAGTTCTTC. Its translation is CASSFGPLAGAGDEQFF. The chain combines TRBV7-9 with TRBJ2-1; the match to TRBD2 covers 10 bases. This CDR3 has 17 amino acids. Germline CDR1 and CDR2: SEHNR and FQNEAQ (reference sequence). V dropped 3 bases and J dropped 8; count of bases not matched to a gene: 13.

The V call is TRBV7-9, the J call TRBJ2-3, with 14 bases aligning to TRBD2. Per germline, CDR1 SEHNR and CDR2 FQNEAQ (reference sequence). This CDR3 region has 18 residues. Trimming removed 5 bases from V and 0 bases from J; junction bases left unmatched: 7. CDR3 loop: CASSAGTSGGPSTDTQYF. CDR3 bases: TGTGCCAGCAGCGCCGGGACTAGCGGGGGCCCTAGCACAGATACGCAGTATTTT.

As DNA, the CDR3 is TGTGCCAGCAGCGATAGGACTAGCGGGGGAGATACGCAGTATTTT. This gives the protein CASSDRTSGGDTQYF. The V call is TRBV7-7, the J call TRBJ2-3; TRBD2 aligns across 13 bases. V was clipped by 5 bases and J by 5 bases; unmatched bases: 4. This CDR3 has 15 residues. CDR1 and CDR2 from the germline V gene are SSHAT and FNYEAQ (reference sequence).

A few counts support this clone. The chain employs TRBV5-1 and TRBJ2-3; tentative D call: TRBD2 (6 bases). Germline V gene lookup returns CDR1 SGHRS and CDR2 YFSETQ. The V end lost 4 bases, the J end lost 0 bases, and 15 bases lay between the germline ends. The CDR3 runs to 16 residues. The CDR3 nucleotides read TGCGCCAGCAGCCTCAGGGAAGGGACTAGCACAGATACGCAGTATTTT. This codes for CASSLREGTSTDTQYF. Combining the CDR3 with reference TRBV5-1 and TRBJ2-3 gives the whole variable domain KAGVTQTPRYLIKTRGQQVTLSCSPISGHRSVSWYQQTPGQGLQFLFEYFSETQRNKGNFPGRFSGRQFSNSRSEMNVSTLELGDSALYLCASSLREGTSTDTQYFGPGTRLTVL.

V is TRBV3-1 (or the pseudogene TRBV3-2) and J is TRBJ1-6; D remains unclear. This CDR3 is 15 amino acids long. The V gene lost 4 bases and the J gene lost 7 bases, with 14 bases spanning the gap. The germline CDR1 and CDR2 sequences are LGHDT and YNNKEL (reference sequence). CDR3 DNA: TGTGCCAGCAGCCGTCCCTGGGGTAAGAATTCACCCCTCCACTTT. This translates into CASSRPWGKNSPLHF.

The chain couples TRBV28 to TRBJ2-7; 11 nucleotides align to TRBD2. Germline V gives CDR1 MDHEN, CDR2 SYDVKM. The V gene end was trimmed by 8 bases and the J gene end by 4 bases; junction bases not matched to a gene: 7. This CDR3 spans 14 amino acids. The DNA of the CDR3 is TGTGCCAGCCAGCCGGGACTAGCGGTATACGAGCAGTACGTC. This gives the protein CASQPGLAVYEQYV.

The V gene is TRBV7-9, the J gene TRBJ2-7, with D perhaps being TRBD1 or TRBD2 (5 bases each). CDR1 is SEHNR, CDR2 FQNEAQ, per germline (reference sequence). V gave up 3 bases and J gave up 7 bases, with 13 bases separating them. The CDR3 sequence is 13 residues long. CDR3 residues: CASSLGPPREQYF. The CDR3, as DNA: TGTGCCAGCAGCTTGGGACCGCCAAGAGAGCAGTACTTC.

The V and J genes are TRBV27 and TRBJ1-5, with D possibly matching TRBD1 (5 bases). The germline CDR1 and CDR2 sequences are MNHEY and SMNVEV (reference sequence). This CDR3 region has 16 residues. V lost 2 bases, J lost 3 bases, and 14 bases lay in between. The CDR3 spells CASSLTGPAFNQPQHF. The CDR3 DNA reads TGTGCCAGCAGTTTAACGGGACCTGCCTTCAATCAGCCCCAGCATTTT.

This chain links TRBV27 with TRBJ1-2; TRBD1 might be the D (5 bases). The CDR3 loop spans 11 amino acids. V lost 9 bases and J 8 bases, leaving 13 bases between the germline ends. Germline CDR1 and CDR2: MNHEY and SMNVEV (reference sequence). The CDR3 DNA follows: TGTGCCAGTTGGCAGGGTGACGGCTACACCTTC. It specifies CASWQGDGYTF.

This sequence joins TRBV6-5 and TRBJ2-7; no clear D gene. V lost 10 bases and J lost 6, with 16 bases in between. The CDR3 spans 12 residues. CDR1 MNHEY and CDR2 SVGAGI come from the germline V gene. The CDR3, as DNA: TGTGCCATCACGTATTCGCGAGGCGAGCAGTACGTC. It specifies CAITYSRGEQYV.

The chain carries TRBV9 and TRBJ1-4, with TRBD1 matching 10 bases. This CDR3 spans 15 amino acids. The J segment lost 7 bases and the V segment lost 4 bases, leaving 7 bases of the junction unmatched. Germline V gene data show CDR1 as SGDLS and CDR2 as YYNGEE. The CDR3 is CASSTRTGGGEKLFF. CDR3 coding DNA: TGTGCCAGCAGCACCCGGACAGGGGGAGGTGAAAAACTGTTTTTT.

This chain links TRBV7-9 with TRBJ1-2, with a tentative D call TRBD1 (6 bases). The V gene's germline CDR1 is SEHNR and CDR2 FQNEAQ (reference sequence). V lost 5 bases and J 3 bases, leaving 10 bases between the germline ends. The length of the CDR3 is 13 residues. CDR3 nucleotide sequence: TGTGCCAGCAGCCACTGGACAGACTATGGCTACACCTTC. It yields the protein CASSHWTDYGYTF.

The CDR3 protein is CASSLVQGGNSPLHF. CDR3 coding DNA: TGCGCCAGCAGCTTGGTCCAGGGAGGGAACTCACCCCTCCACTTT. The chain recombines TRBV5-1 with TRBJ1-6, with D perhaps TRBD1 (5 bases). Germline CDR1 SGHRS, CDR2 YFSETQ. This CDR3 contains 15 residues. The ends were cut back, 0 bases at V and 10 bases at J, with 14 bases in the middle.

This chain connects TRBV19 to TRBJ2-5; 10 nucleotides agree with TRBD2. This CDR3 has 14 amino acids. In germline, CDR1 is LNHDA, CDR2 SQIVND (reference sequence). The trim removed 3 bases at V and 7 bases at J, leaving 5 bases unmatched. The CDR3 spells CASSMMPSGGTQYF. CDR3 nucleotides: TGTGCCAGTAGTATGATGCCTAGCGGGGGGACCCAGTACTTC.

The rearrangement links TRBV6-1 to TRBJ1-1; the D gene is possibly TRBD1 (5 bases). V was shortened by 8 bases and J by 6 bases, with 19 bases between the two germline ends. The V gene's germline CDR1 is MNHNS and CDR2 SASEGT. The CDR3 spans 14 residues. The CDR3 sequence is CASGEAGISPEAFF. For the CDR3, the DNA is TGTGCCAGCGGAGAAGCAGGGATTTCGCCTGAAGCTTTCTTT.

The V and J genes are TRBV4-1 and TRBJ1-5; D uncertain. The CDR3 has 17 amino acids. The V and J ends lost 0 bases and 7 bases respectively, with 19 bases between them. CDR1 and CDR2 (germline): MGHRA, YSYEKL. The CDR3 protein is CASSQESSVTVWQPQHF. In nucleotides, the CDR3 is TGCGCCAGCAGCCAAGAGAGTTCGGTTACGGTATGGCAGCCCCAGCATTTT.

V usage is TRBV4-1 and J usage is TRBJ1-6; D gene ambiguous. There are 17 residues in the CDR3. The germline CDR1 and CDR2 sequences are MGHRA and YSYEKL. Trimming removed 0 bases at V and 3 bases at J, with 12 bases between. CDR3 nucleotides: TGCGCCAGCAGCCAAGATCTAAGGCTACTCTATAATTCACCCCTCCACTTT. Translation: CASSQDLRLLYNSPLHF.

V and J are TRBV7-3 and TRBJ2-1; 14 bases align to TRBD2. Per germline, CDR1 SGHTA and CDR2 FQGTGA. V lost 5 bases, J lost 0 bases, and 9 bases stayed unmatched. The length of the CDR3 is 19 residues. The CDR3 bases are TGTGCCAGCAGCCTTCGGACTAGCGGGAGGCCCATCTCCTACAATGAGCAGTTCTTC. As protein: CASSLRTSGRPISYNEQFF.

This clone was detected a few times. This rearrangement joins TRBV15 to TRBJ1-1, with D unclear. The CDR3 has 14 amino acids. Germline CDR1 LNHNV, CDR2 YYDKDF (reference sequence). The V end was cut by 4 bases, the J end by 4 bases, with 13 bases between. The CDR3 spells CATSKKARATEAFF. For the CDR3, the DNA is TGTGCCACCAGCAAAAAAGCAAGGGCCACTGAAGCTTTCTTT.

The DNA of the CDR3 is TGTGCCAGCAGCTTAGGGTCTAGCGGGGTTGCAGATACGCAGTATTTT. It is translated as CASSLGSSGVADTQYF. The chain recombines TRBV7-2 with TRBJ2-3; the match to TRBD2 covers 9 bases. Trimming removed 1 base from V and 4 bases from J; junction bases left unmatched: 6. Looked up from germline, CDR1 is SGHTA and CDR2 is FQGNSA. The CDR3 has 16 amino acids.

V is TRBV15 and J is TRBJ1-5, with D possibly matching TRBD1 (6 bases). Germline-derived CDR1 and CDR2 are LNHNV and YYDKDF (reference sequence). Trimming shortened V by 8 bases and J by 5 bases, and 16 bases separated the two germline ends. CDR3 length: 14 amino acids. The CDR3 DNA reads TGTGCCACCTCCGGGACAATCGCTGATCAGCCCCAGCATTTT. It codes for CATSGTIADQPQHF. Filled out from reference TRBV15 and TRBJ1-5, the complete variable domain reads DAMVIQNPRYQVTQFGKPVTLSCSQTLNHNVMYWYQQKSSQAPKLLFHYYDKDFNNEADTPDNFQSRRPNTSFCFLDIRSPGLGDTAMYLCATSGTIADQPQHFGDGTRLSIL.

The chain is built from TRBV7-9 and TRBJ2-2; no clear D. The germline gives CDR1 SEHNR, CDR2 FQNEAQ (reference sequence). Trimming took off 1 base at V and 4 bases at J, with 13 bases between the two ends. There are 16 residues in the CDR3. CDR3 sequence reads: CASSLVILWGTGELFF. Written as DNA, the CDR3 is TGTGCCAGCAGCTTAGTTATTCTGTGGGGCACCGGGGAGCTGTTTTTT.

The CDR3 reads CARRQGALGSTGANVLTF. The DNA for the CDR3 is TGTGCCCGCCGGCAGGGGGCCTTAGGTTCGACTGGGGCCAACGTCCTGACTTTC. The chain links TRBV30 to TRBJ2-6, with 8 bases identical to TRBD1. CDR3 length equals 18 residues. Germline loops: CDR1 GTSNPN, CDR2 SVGIG (reference sequence). V was clipped by 8 bases and J by 2 bases; unmatched bases: 17.